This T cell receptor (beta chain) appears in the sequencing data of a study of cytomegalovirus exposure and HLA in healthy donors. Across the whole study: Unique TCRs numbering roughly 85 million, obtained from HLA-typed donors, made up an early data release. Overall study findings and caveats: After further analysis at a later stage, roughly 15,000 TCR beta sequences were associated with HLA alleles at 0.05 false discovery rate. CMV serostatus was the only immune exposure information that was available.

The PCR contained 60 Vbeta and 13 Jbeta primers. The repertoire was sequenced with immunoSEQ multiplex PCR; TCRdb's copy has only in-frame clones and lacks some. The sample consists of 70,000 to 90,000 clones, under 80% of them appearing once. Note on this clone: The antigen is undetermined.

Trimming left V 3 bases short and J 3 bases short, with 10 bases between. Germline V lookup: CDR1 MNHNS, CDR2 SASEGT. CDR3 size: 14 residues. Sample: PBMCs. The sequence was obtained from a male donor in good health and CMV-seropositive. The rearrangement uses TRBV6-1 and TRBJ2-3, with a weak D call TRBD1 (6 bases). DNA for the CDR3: TGTGCCAGCAGTGAGAAGGGGGAAACAGATACGCAGTATTTT. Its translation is CASSEKGETDTQYF.